This T cell receptor (beta chain) was captured by sequencing in a study of molecular identifiers for immune sequencing clone quantification. Germline loops: CDR1 PRHDT, CDR2 FYEKMQ (reference sequence). The germline V and J ends were trimmed by 6 bases and 0 bases, with 10 bases remaining between them. This CDR3 spans 14 amino acids. This clonotype has at least ten counts. TCRdb processed the PCR reads anew with MiXCR; each CDR3 protein has one entry. The table has about 640,000 distinct CDR3 sequences, 15% to 20% seen once; the top ten hold around 0.9%. The sample was naive CD8+ T cells from blood, with Jurkat cell RNA spiked in. The subset is: FACS-sorted CD8+CD4-CCR7+CD45RA+ naive T cells. The genes are TRBV13 and TRBJ2-3; D tentatively reads TRBD1 or TRBD2 (5 bases each). The sequence derives from a human donor in good health. Some libraries in this study had Jurkat cell RNA spiked in. Here the CDR3 DNA reads TGTGCCAGCAGTTTATGGGGGAGCACAGATACGCAGTATTTT. Translating gives CASSLWGSTDTQYF.